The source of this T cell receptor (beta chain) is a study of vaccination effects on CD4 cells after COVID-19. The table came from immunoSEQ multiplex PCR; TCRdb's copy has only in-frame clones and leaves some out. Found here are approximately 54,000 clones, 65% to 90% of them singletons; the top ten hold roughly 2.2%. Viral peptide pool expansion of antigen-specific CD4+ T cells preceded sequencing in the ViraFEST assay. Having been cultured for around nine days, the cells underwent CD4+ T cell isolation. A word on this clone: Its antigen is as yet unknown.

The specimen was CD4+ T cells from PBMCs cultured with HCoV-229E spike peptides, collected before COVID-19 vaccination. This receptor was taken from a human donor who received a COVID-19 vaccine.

CDR3 protein: CATSDTRAYSTDTQYF. CDR3 coding DNA: TGTGCCACCAGTGATACTCGGGCCTACTCCACAGATACGCAGTATTTT. The chain joins TRBV24-1 to TRBJ2-3; D is unclear. The CDR3 spans 16 residues. CDR1 and CDR2 from the germline V gene are KGHDR and SFDVKD. With 3 bases removed from V and 2 bases from J, the gap between germline ends came to 14 bases.